The 17 T cell receptor beta chains below were found in one sample sequenced in a study of early stage breast cancer tumors (dated by TCRdb to between 2016 and 2019). To prepare the library, the immunoSEQ multiplex PCR assay was applied. This is the immuneACCESS table as TCRdb keeps it, with only in-frame sequences that have V and J called. A part of the clones is gone; compared with another copy, unresolved V genes explain less than half, and the rest is unexplained. The sample profile shows 25,000 to 35,000 clones; roughly four fifths of them were found once. The ten most abundant clones make up 4% to 5% of the sample. Sequenced sample: blood. Receptor source: a person in their 40s with breast cancer.

The J gene is TRBJ2-5, the V gene TRBV4-2; D may correspond to TRBD1 or TRBD2 (5 bases each). The CDR3 has 17 amino acids. Deletions cut 2 bases from V and 4 bases from J, with 20 bases between. Germline CDR1 and CDR2: LGHNA and YNFKEQ. CDR3 nucleotides: TGTGCCAGCAGCCAATGGGTCGGGACCGCCGGCGGAGAGACCCAGTACTTC. It is translated as CASSQWVGTAGGETQYF.

The chain carries TRBV11-1 and TRBJ2-7; a weak D match, TRBD2 (5 bases). Germline V gene sequence: CDR1 SGHAT, CDR2 FQDESV (reference sequence). V dropped 6 bases and J dropped 4 bases, with 16 bases sitting between them. The length of the CDR3 is 14 residues. The CDR3 DNA follows: TGTGCCAGCAGTAGCGCACGGTTGGTATACGAGCAGTACTTC. Translated, it gives CASSSARLVYEQYF.

The rearrangement links TRBV18 to TRBJ1-2, with 9 bases matching TRBD1. In germline, CDR1 is KGHSH, CDR2 LQKENI. This CDR3 contains 14 residues. After removal of 3 bases from V and 2 bases from J, the junction contained 1 base not matched to a gene. CDR3: CASSPGQGNYGYTF. CDR3 nucleotide sequence: TGTGCCAGCTCACCCGGACAGGGGAACTATGGCTACACCTTC.

In its sample, this clone was seen once. The chain joins TRBV5-4 to TRBJ1-2, with 8 bases that match TRBD1. This CDR3 is 17 amino acids long. V dropped 4 bases and J dropped 8; count of bases not matched to a gene: 19. Per germline, CDR1 SGHNT and CDR2 YYREEE (reference sequence). Here the CDR3 DNA reads TGTGCCAGCAGCCAAGATGCAGGGGGCCTATACTTGGAAGGCTACACCTTC. It translates to CASSQDAGGLYLEGYTF.

The rearrangement uses TRBV18 and TRBJ2-6; D is unclear. Trimming pared 0 bases from V and 1 base from J, leaving 7 bases between. This CDR3 region has 16 residues. Germline V gene data show CDR1 as KGHSH and CDR2 as LQKENI. The chain's CDR3 is CASSPPSRSGANVLTF. The CDR3 DNA reads as TGTGCCAGCTCACCACCGTCCAGGTCTGGGGCCAACGTCCTGACTTTC.

V and J are TRBV7-2 and TRBJ2-1; weak D call: TRBD2 (6 bases). V was cut by 7 bases and J by 0 bases, with 7 bases left in between. The germline V gene has CDR1 SGHTA and CDR2 FQGNSA. The CDR3 consists of 13 residues. CDR3 region: CASTGASYNEQFF. The DNA for the CDR3 is TGTGCCAGCACGGGAGCCTCCTACAATGAGCAGTTCTTC. Together with reference TRBV7-2 and TRBJ2-1, the CDR3 gives the full variable domain: GAGVSQSPSNKVTEKGKDVELRCDPISGHTALYWYRQSLGQGLEFLIYFQGNSAPDKSGLPSDRFSAERTGGSVSTLTIQRTQQEDSAVYLCASTGASYNEQFFGPGTRLTVL.

The chain recombines TRBV5-4 with TRBJ2-7, with 8 bases lining up with TRBD1. V dropped 4 bases and J dropped 1; count of bases not matched to a gene: 7. The germline CDR1 and CDR2 sequences are SGHNT and YYREEE (reference sequence). This CDR3 has 15 amino acids. The CDR3 DNA follows: TGTGCCAGCAGCATCGGGACAGGCCAGTCCTACGAGCAGTACTTC. This sequence encodes CASSIGTGQSYEQYF.

This clone was picked up one time. The chain links TRBV7-6 to TRBJ2-7; TRBD2 matches 10 bases. The junction had 3 bases not matched to a gene; V was cut back by 7 bases and J by 0 bases. The CDR3 is made up of 14 amino acids. Per germline, CDR1 SGHVS and CDR2 FNYEAQ. CDR3 residues: CASIPSGSSYEQYF. DNA of the CDR3: TGTGCCAGCATCCCTAGCGGGAGCTCCTACGAGCAGTACTTC.

In this sample, this clone turned up a few times. CDR3 sequence: CASSPLGTYYEQYF. The CDR3 DNA follows: TGTGCCAGCAGCCCCTTAGGGACCTACTACGAGCAGTACTTC. The chain links TRBV5-8 to TRBJ2-7; D tentatively reads TRBD1 or TRBD2 (5 bases each). Germline loops: CDR1 SGHTS, CDR2 YDEGEE. The CDR3 is 14 residues long. Trimming removed 4 bases at V and 3 bases at J, with 14 bases between.

V usage is TRBV28 and J usage is TRBJ2-1, with D possibly being TRBD2 (6 bases). The CDR3 sequence is 15 residues long. Trimming removed 6 bases from V and 0 bases from J, with 12 bases in between. Germline loops: CDR1 MDHEN, CDR2 SYDVKM. The CDR3 loop is CASSRGKSSYNEQFF. The CDR3 DNA reads as TGTGCCAGCAGCCGGGGGAAAAGCTCCTACAATGAGCAGTTCTTC.

This clone has just a few counts. The chain employs TRBV7-7 and TRBJ2-2, with 10 bases identical to TRBD1. The ends lost 5 bases at V and 1 base at J; junction bases unmatched: 7. CDR1 SSHAT and CDR2 FNYEAQ come from the germline V gene (reference sequence). The CDR3 consists of 17 residues. CDR3 sequence reads: CASSPGTGEENTGELFF. CDR3 nucleotide sequence: TGTGCCAGCAGCCCCGGGACAGGGGAGGAGAACACCGGGGAGCTGTTTTTT.

This chain connects TRBV7-9 to TRBJ2-5; the D gene is possibly TRBD2 (5 bases). Looked up from germline, CDR1 is SEHNR and CDR2 is FQNEAQ (reference sequence). Trimming stripped 4 bases from V and 7 bases from J, with 16 bases between. There are 14 residues in the CDR3. The CDR3 DNA reads as TGTGCCAGCAGCTCCAGACTGACTATGGGGACCCAGTACTTC. Residues: CASSSRLTMGTQYF.

V and J are TRBV29-1 and TRBJ1-1; 7 bases are a match to TRBD1. This CDR3 is built from 13 residues. V lost 6 bases to trimming and J lost 0 bases; unmatched junction nucleotides: 4. Germline V gene sequence: CDR1 SQVTM, CDR2 ANQGSEA. This CDR3 reads CSVTTGMNTEAFF. As DNA, the CDR3 is TGCAGCGTCACGACAGGGATGAACACTGAAGCTTTCTTT.

The V call is TRBV10-3, the J call TRBJ2-7; 7 bases agree with TRBD2. Unmatched junction bases numbered 9, after V lost 2 bases and J lost 5 bases. The V gene's germline CDR1 is ENHRY and CDR2 SYGVKD. This CDR3 is built from 15 residues. The CDR3 nucleotides read TGTGCCATCAGTGAGGCCCGAACTAGCGTCCACGAGCAGTACTTC. This codes for CAISEARTSVHEQYF.

The chain combines TRBV18 with TRBJ2-3, with D possibly being TRBD2 (6 bases). V lost 2 bases to trimming and J lost 0 bases, with 12 bases between them. This CDR3 is 16 amino acids long. The germline V gene encodes CDR1 KGHSH and CDR2 LQKENI. The CDR3 is CASSPDTSLSTDTQYF. The CDR3 bases are TGTGCCAGCTCACCAGATACTAGCCTGAGCACAGATACGCAGTATTTT.

For the CDR3, the DNA is TGTGCCAGCAGCTTAGAATCCGCTCAGCCCCAGCATTTT. This translates into CASSLESAQPQHF. The chain links TRBV7-9 to TRBJ1-5; no clear D gene. V was pared by 1 base and J by 6 bases, with 7 bases between. CDR3 length: 13 residues. Germline V gene sequence: CDR1 SEHNR, CDR2 FQNEAQ (reference sequence).

CDR3 DNA: TGTGCCAGCAGCGTAGAGACAGGTTGGGGAGAGACCCAGTACTTC. Encoded protein: CASSVETGWGETQYF. The chain uses TRBV7-6 and TRBJ2-5, with D possibly being TRBD1 (6 bases). V was pared by 5 bases and J by 4 bases, with 17 bases between. Germline CDR1 SGHVS, CDR2 FNYEAQ. There are 15 residues in the CDR3.